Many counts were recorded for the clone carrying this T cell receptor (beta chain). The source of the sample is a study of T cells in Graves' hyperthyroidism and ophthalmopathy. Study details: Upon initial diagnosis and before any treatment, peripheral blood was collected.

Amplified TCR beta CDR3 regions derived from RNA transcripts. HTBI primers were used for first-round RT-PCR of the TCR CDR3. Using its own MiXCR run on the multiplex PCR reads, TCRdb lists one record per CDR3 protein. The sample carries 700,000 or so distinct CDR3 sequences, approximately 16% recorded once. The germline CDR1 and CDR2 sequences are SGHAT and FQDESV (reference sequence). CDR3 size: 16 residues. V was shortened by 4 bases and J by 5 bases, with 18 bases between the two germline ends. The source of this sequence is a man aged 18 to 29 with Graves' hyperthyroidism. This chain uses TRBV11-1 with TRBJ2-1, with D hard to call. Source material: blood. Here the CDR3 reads CASSSSVLDMDNEQFF. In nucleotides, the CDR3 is TGTGCCAGCAGCTCCTCGGTCCTAGATATGGACAATGAGCAGTTCTTC.